The 25 T cell receptor beta chains below all came from one sample that was sequenced in a study of regulatory T cells in long-lasting Graves disease. Construction of TCR beta libraries relied on iRepertoire HTBI primers and on Arm-PCR targeting CDR3 regions. A single record per CDR3 protein comes from TCRdb applying MiXCR to the multiplex PCR reads. The sample carries roughly 560,000 distinct CDR3 sequences, 15% to 20% recorded once. Time point denoted: newly diagnosed GD, antithyroid drugs for less than 3 months. Extracted PBMC RNA gave rise to the TCR library. A further study also used this sample, focusing on T cells in Graves' hyperthyroidism and ophthalmopathy.

Specimen: peripheral blood mononuclear cells (PBMCs), collected at new diagnosis, from a patient treated with antithyroid drugs. The receptors here all came from a woman between 40 and 65 years old with Graves disease.

The chain combines TRBV7-6 with TRBJ2-1; 10 positions match TRBD2. J lost 1 base, V lost 2 bases, and 5 bases had no gene match. CDR1 is SGHVS, CDR2 FNYEAQ, per germline. This CDR3 comprises 17 residues. The CDR3 nucleotides are TGTGCCAGCAGCTTAAAGAGCGGGGGGGCTTCCTACAATGAGCAGTTCTTC. Translated, it gives CASSLKSGGASYNEQFF.

To note about this clonotype: A single base separates this from a much larger clone, so it may be a read error. The chain joins TRBV2 to TRBJ2-7; 8 bases agree with TRBD1. Germline assignment: CDR1 SNHLY and CDR2 FYNNEI. The CDR3 is 13 amino acids. CDR3 in amino acids: CASSGTGMYGQYF. Written as DNA, the CDR3 is TGTGCCAGCAGTGGGACAGGGATGTACGGGCAGTACTTC.

There are many counts of this clonotype. As DNA, the CDR3 is TGTGCCACCAGCAGAGGGAATGCAGGGATGAACACTGAAGCTTTCTTT. Translation gives CATSRGNAGMNTEAFF. The chain combines TRBV15 with TRBJ1-1; D is perhaps TRBD1 (5 bases). The CDR3 totals 16 residues. Trimming pared 1 base from V and 0 bases from J, leaving 12 bases between. Germline CDR1 LNHNV, CDR2 YYDKDF (reference sequence).

In this sample, this clonotype turned up many times. The chain is built from TRBV20-1 and TRBJ2-1; the D call may be TRBD1 or TRBD2 (7 bases each). CDR3 size: 12 residues. Trimming shortened V by 6 bases and J by 10 bases, and 16 bases separated the two germline ends. Germline V gene sequence: CDR1 DFQATT, CDR2 SNEGSKA (reference sequence). CDR3 in amino acids: CSATTGDYEQFF. CDR3 DNA sequence: TGCAGTGCAACCACAGGGGACTACGAGCAGTTCTTC.

This clonotype was recorded at least ten times. V is TRBV6-1 and J is TRBJ2-5; 7 bases fit TRBD2. The junction had 9 bases not matched to a gene; V was cut back by 7 bases and J by 4 bases. Germline V gene lookup returns CDR1 MNHNS and CDR2 SASEGT. The CDR3 loop spans 14 amino acids. CDR3 sequence reads: CASKTGGAGETQYF. The CDR3 DNA reads as TGTGCCAGCAAGACGGGGGGTGCAGGAGAGACCCAGTACTTC.

This clonotype was observed many times. V gene TRBV7-2 combines with J gene TRBJ2-1, with TRBD1 identical over 7 bases. Germline loops: CDR1 SGHTA, CDR2 FQGNSA. J gave up 0 bases and V 6 bases, and 2 bases lay outside the gene matches. The CDR3 consists of 14 residues. The CDR3 protein is CASRTGSSYNEQFF. CDR3 DNA: TGTGCCAGCAGGACAGGGAGCTCCTACAATGAGCAGTTCTTC. Drawing the rest from reference TRBV7-2 and TRBJ2-1, the complete variable domain is GAGVSQSPSNKVTEKGKDVELRCDPISGHTALYWYRQSLGQGLEFLIYFQGNSAPDKSGLPSDRFSAERTGGSVSTLTIQRTQQEDSAVYLCASRTGSSYNEQFFGPGTRLTVL.

The chain has TRBV6-1 and TRBJ2-6; D perhaps matches TRBD2 (5 bases). The ends were cut back, 9 bases at V and 4 bases at J, with 16 bases in the middle. This CDR3 is built from 15 residues. CDR1 is MNHNS and CDR2 is SASEGT in the germline V gene. The CDR3 reads CASTPNGVGANVLTF. The CDR3 DNA sequence: TGTGCCAGTACGCCCAACGGGGTCGGGGCCAACGTCCTGACTTTC.

This clonotype was observed many times. This sequence joins TRBV15 and TRBJ2-5; 11 bases are a match to TRBD1. The CDR3 is 18 residues long. Germline CDR1 reads LNHNV; CDR2 reads YYDKDF (reference sequence). V shed 1 base, J shed 2 bases, and the junction held 9 bases outside the gene matches. CDR3 sequence: CATSRGGTGGSVQETQYF. CDR3 in DNA: TGTGCCACCAGCAGAGGCGGGACAGGGGGTAGTGTGCAAGAGACCCAGTACTTC.

This chain uses TRBV29-1 with TRBJ2-3, with TRBD2 as a possible D gene (6 bases). CDR3 size: 13 residues. In germline, CDR1 is SQVTM, CDR2 ANQGSEA. V lost 8 bases to trimming and J lost 4 bases, with 16 bases between them. Here the CDR3 DNA reads TGCAGCTCCCGGGACGGGGGAGCAGATACGCAGTATTTT. Residues: CSSRDGGADTQYF.

This clonotype occurred once. The chain uses TRBV9 and TRBJ2-7; TRBD2 aligns across 13 bases. The germline gives CDR1 SGDLS, CDR2 YYNGEE. CDR3 length equals 16 residues. Losses at the gene ends were 3 bases for V and 0 bases for J; bases not matched to a gene: 3. The CDR3 region is CASSAGLAGSSYEQYF. In nucleotides, the CDR3 is TGTGCCAGCAGCGCGGGACTAGCGGGGAGCTCCTACGAGCAGTACTTC.

This clonotype was counted only a few times. The gene calls are TRBV5-4 and TRBJ2-3; 8 positions match TRBD1. CDR3 length: 19 residues. V trimming: 1 base; J trimming: 0 bases; junction bases outside the gene matches: 13. The germline V gene encodes CDR1 SGHNT and CDR2 YYREEE (reference sequence). CDR3: CASSLPKHGQGESTDTQYF. The CDR3, as DNA: TGTGCCAGCAGCTTGCCCAAGCACGGACAGGGTGAAAGCACAGATACGCAGTATTTT.

The chain is built from TRBV5-1 and TRBJ1-1; 10 bases fit TRBD1. The germline CDR1 and CDR2 sequences are SGHRS and YFSETQ. The CDR3 runs 14 residues. V lost 4 bases and J lost 6; bases outside the gene matches: 6. CDR3 in amino acids: CASSGRQGASEAFF. CDR3 DNA sequence: TGCGCCAGCAGCGGGAGACAGGGGGCCTCTGAAGCTTTCTTT.

The chain has TRBV6-1 and TRBJ1-2, with 9 bases fitting TRBD1. The length of the CDR3 is 15 residues. V dropped 7 bases and J dropped 2; count of bases not matched to a gene: 8. Per the germline V gene, CDR1 is MNHNS and CDR2 is SASEGT. This CDR3 is CASTLGTGLNYGYTF. The CDR3, as DNA: TGTGCCAGCACCCTTGGGACAGGGCTCAACTATGGCTACACCTTC.

There are many counts of this clonotype. The chain carries TRBV11-2 and TRBJ2-2, with TRBD2 identical over 7 bases. This CDR3 region has 17 residues. Germline V lookup: CDR1 SGHAT, CDR2 FQNNGV. With V trimmed by 6 bases and J by 6 bases, 16 bases remained unmatched. The CDR3 is CASRQPGTKNAAGELFF. CDR3 DNA sequence: TGTGCCAGCAGACAACCCGGGACTAAAAATGCGGCCGGGGAGCTGTTTTTT.

This clonotype was detected many times. The genes are TRBV29-1 and TRBJ1-1, with a weak D call TRBD1 (6 bases). Trimming stripped 5 bases from V and 4 bases from J, with 17 bases between. Germline CDR1 SQVTM, CDR2 ANQGSEA. This CDR3 has 14 residues. In nucleotides, the CDR3 is TGCAGCGTTTCTGACGGGGGGCTCAGCACTGAAGCTTTCTTT. This sequence encodes CSVSDGGLSTEAFF.

For this clonotype: Germline and junction disagree at one end, which may indicate a read error. This chain links TRBV18 with TRBJ2-3; D uncertain. The CDR3 has 15 amino acids. Germline V gene data show CDR1 as KGHSH and CDR2 as LQKENI. The CDR3 spells CAGSPVVIPPDTQYF. CDR3 bases: TGTGCCGGCTCACCAGTTGTTATCCCCCCAGATACGCAGTATTTT.

This clonotype was counted at least ten times. The chain joins TRBV7-8 to TRBJ2-7; 10 nucleotides match TRBD2. This CDR3 contains 16 residues. With 4 bases clipped from V and 0 bases from J, the junction kept 6 bases outside the gene matches. CDR1 and CDR2 (germline): SGHVS, FQNEAQ. The CDR3, as DNA: TGTGCCAGCAGCTACTATAGCGGGGGGTCCTCCTACGAGCAGTACTTC. This gives the protein CASSYYSGGSSYEQYF.

Turning to this clonotype: The germline gene is not matched at one end of the junction; a read error may be the cause. This chain connects TRBV28 to TRBJ1-3; maybe TRBD1 (5 bases). CDR3 size: 15 residues. Per the germline V gene, CDR1 is MDHEN and CDR2 is SYDVKM. CDR3 nucleotide sequence: TGTACCAGCATGGAGGGGCTGAGCTCTGGAAACACCATATATTTT. It specifies CTSMEGLSSGNTIYF.

This chain joins TRBV20-1 and TRBJ1-1; D not certain. The CDR3 consists of 16 residues. CDR1 is DFQATT and CDR2 is SNEGSKA in the germline V gene (reference sequence). V was pared by 0 bases and J by 5 bases, with 19 bases between. CDR3 amino acids: CSARDRTRHGETEAFF. CDR3 sequence (DNA): TGCAGTGCTAGAGATCGTACAAGACATGGAGAAACTGAAGCTTTCTTT.

This clonotype was counted a few times. This sequence joins TRBV2 and TRBJ1-1; tentatively, D is TRBD1 (6 bases). Germline V CDR1 and CDR2: SNHLY, FYNNEI. The CDR3 runs to 14 residues. V was cut by 2 bases and J by 4 bases, with 11 bases left in between. The CDR3 nucleotides are TGTGCCAGCAGTGAAAGCACAGGGAGCACTGAAGCTTTCTTT. Its translation: CASSESTGSTEAFF.

This clonotype was seen repeatedly, ten times or more. V usage is TRBV20-1 and J usage is TRBJ1-2; no reliable D call. This CDR3 has 12 residues. With 3 bases removed from V and 4 bases from J, the gap between germline ends came to 9 bases. From germline, CDR1 is DFQATT and CDR2 SNEGSKA (reference sequence). The CDR3 DNA follows: TGCAGTGCTAGTACGGGAGGCTATGGCTACACCTTC. Translated: CSASTGGYGYTF.

This clonotype turned up a few times. The genes are TRBV6-5 and TRBJ1-1; D not resolved. The germline gives CDR1 MNHEY, CDR2 SVGAGI. The CDR3 has 9 residues. Trimming left V 4 bases short and J 10 bases short, with 4 bases between. Here the CDR3 DNA reads TGTGCCAGCAGTTTTAGAGCTTTCTTT. It specifies CASSFRAFF.

The chain is built from TRBV30 and TRBJ2-6; D ambiguous. Trimming took off 4 bases at V and 4 bases at J, with 11 bases between the two ends. CDR1 GTSNPN and CDR2 SVGIG come from the germline V gene (reference sequence). This CDR3 has 14 residues. The CDR3 DNA is TGTGCCTGGAACCAAGGTGCGGGGGCCAACGTCCTGACTTTC. Residues: CAWNQGAGANVLTF.

The V call is TRBV6-2 or TRBV6-3, the J call TRBJ2-5; D is unresolved. This CDR3 contains 15 residues. V lost 0 bases, J lost 2 bases, and 10 bases lay in between. Germline lookup yields CDR1 MNHEY and CDR2 SVGEGT. CDR3: CASSYSENLQETQYF. CDR3 nucleotides: TGTGCCAGCAGTTACTCGGAGAACCTACAAGAGACCCAGTACTTC.

This clonotype has just a few counts. The chain employs TRBV19 and TRBJ2-2; D ambiguous. From germline, CDR1 is LNHDA and CDR2 SQIVND (reference sequence). This CDR3 has 17 residues. Trimming pared 4 bases from V and 1 base from J, leaving 16 bases between. CDR3: CASSTGFGFGNTGELFF. The CDR3, as DNA: TGTGCCAGTAGTACCGGGTTCGGGTTTGGGAACACCGGGGAGCTGTTTTTT.